Sequencing of this TCR beta chain was carried out in a study of Ad26.COV2.S vaccination and SARS-CoV-2 variants. Study-wide findings and caveats: Similar non-spike TCR breadth was observed in recipients of vaccine and of placebo. Substantial breadth was reported for post-vaccination spike-specific CD8+ and CD4+ T cells.

Produced via immunoSEQ multiplex PCR; TCRdb's table is partial and in-frame only. The sample has 300,000 to 400,000 clones; about nine tenths are singletons. The treatment: 15 to 20 received Ad26.COV2.S at low or high dose, single or two shots; roughly 5 received placebo; per-sample allocation not given. Samples analyzed were those drawn on day 63 after the first vaccine or placebo injection. Boston hosted the donor, who was an adult aged 18-55 years. Expressing Wuhan-strain SARS-CoV-2 spike, an Ad26 vector served as the vaccine. Note on this clone: The antigen is undetermined.

The sample here was peripheral blood, taken in a trial of Ad26.COV2.S vaccine versus placebo. This clonotype originated in a person between 18 and 65 years old who received the Ad26.COV2.S COVID-19 vaccine or a placebo.

The CDR3 loop reads CASRQTMTQFF. The CDR3 coding sequence is TGTGCCAGCAGACAGACAATGACGCAGTTCTTC. The rearrangement uses TRBV2 and TRBJ2-1; D remains ambiguous. Germline V gene data show CDR1 as SNHLY and CDR2 as FYNNEI. The germline V and J ends were trimmed by 6 bases and 12 bases, with 12 bases remaining between them. CDR3 length: 11 amino acids.